Listed below are T cell receptor beta chains from one sample, sequenced in a study of T cell repertoires in cytomegalovirus infection. For these TCRs, the target antigens are not known. MiXCR, applied by TCRdb to the reads, yields one record per CDR3 protein. The repertoire holds 450,000 to 600,000 distinct CDR3 sequences, with about 33% as singletons. Sequenced here: cultured PBMCs, sampled from culture after CMV antigen stimulation. Receptors originate from a human donor in good health (CMV status not recorded). Some clones in this sample may be carry-over from other donors' samples. The CDR3 runs from the conserved cysteine through the conserved F or W. The D gene is left open where the match is weak. Clone size appears in some rows only: once, few, many, or a class for an expanded clone.

d_gene: TRBD2
abundance: few
v_gene: TRBV7-3
j_gene: TRBJ2-1
CDR3nt: TGTGCCAGCAGCTTATCATTAGCGGGAACAAACAATGAGCAGTTCTTC
CDR3aa: CASSLSLAGTNNEQFF

d_gene: .
abundance: once
v_gene: TRBV20-1
j_gene: TRBJ2-2
CDR3nt: TGCAGTGCTAAAAACCGAACCACCGGGGAGCTGTTTTTT
CDR3aa: CSAKNRTTGELFF

d_gene: TRBD2
abundance: many
v_gene: TRBV7-8
j_gene: TRBJ2-1
CDR3nt: TGTGCCAGCAGCTTCCCAAAGCGGGAGGCCTCGAATGAGCAGTTCTTC
CDR3aa: CASSFPKREASNEQFF

d_gene: .
abundance: few
v_gene: TRBV6-1
j_gene: TRBJ2-5
CDR3nt: TGTGCCAGCAGCTTAGGTGGGCAGGAAGAGACCCAGTACTTC
CDR3aa: CASSLGGQEETQYF

d_gene: .
abundance: .
v_gene: TRBV7-6
j_gene: TRBJ1-2
CDR3nt: TGTGCCAGCAGCTTACGCAGCCCAGGTGATCCTGGCTACACCTTC
CDR3aa: CASSLRSPGDPGYTF

d_gene: TRBD2
abundance: .
v_gene: TRBV7-8
j_gene: TRBJ2-2
CDR3nt: TGTGCCAGCAGAACAGGACTAGGCCCGACCGGGGAGCTGTTTTTT
CDR3aa: CASRTGLGPTGELFF

d_gene: .
abundance: .
v_gene: TRBV11-2
j_gene: TRBJ2-1
CDR3nt: TGTGCCAGCAGCTTAGTAGGTGGGAACACTGAGCAGTTCTTC
CDR3aa: CASSLVGGNTEQFF

d_gene: .
abundance: many
v_gene: TRBV7-2
j_gene: TRBJ2-3
CDR3nt: TGTGCCAGCAGCCTTGTTGGAGGGACGACGACAGATACGCAGTATTTT
CDR3aa: CASSLVGGTTTDTQYF

d_gene: TRBD2
abundance: many
v_gene: TRBV6-1
j_gene: TRBJ2-3
CDR3nt: TGTGCCAGCAGTCCCTTCCGGACTAGCGGTAGCACAGATACGCAGTATTTT
CDR3aa: CASSPFRTSGSTDTQYF

d_gene: .
abundance: .
v_gene: TRBV7-7
j_gene: TRBJ2-1
CDR3nt: TGTGCTAGCAGCTTAGGCCCGGGGGTCAATGAGCAGTTCTTC
CDR3aa: CASSLGPGVNEQFF

d_gene: TRBD1
abundance: .
v_gene: TRBV28
j_gene: TRBJ1-1
CDR3nt: TGTGCCAGCAGTTCTCTTGGGACAGGCCCTGAAGCTTTCTTT
CDR3aa: CASSSLGTGPEAFF

d_gene: TRBD1
abundance: .
v_gene: TRBV6-5
j_gene: TRBJ2-5
CDR3nt: TGTGCCAGCAGTTATAGCAGGGGGCGCGGGGAGACCCAGTACTTC
CDR3aa: CASSYSRGRGETQYF

d_gene: .
abundance: .
v_gene: TRBV28
j_gene: TRBJ1-2
CDR3nt: TGTGCCAGCAGCTGGGGGGGGGTGGACTATGGCTACACCTTC
CDR3aa: CASSWGGVDYGYTF

d_gene: TRBD2
abundance: .
v_gene: TRBV18
j_gene: TRBJ2-5
CDR3nt: TGTGCCAGCTCACCCATTGCGGGAGCTGGCGAGACCCAGTACTTC
CDR3aa: CASSPIAGAGETQYF

d_gene: .
abundance: .
v_gene: TRBV6-6
j_gene: TRBJ1-6
CDR3nt: TGTGCCAGCAGACAGGCCGGGACGGTTAATTCACCCCTCCACTTT
CDR3aa: CASRQAGTVNSPLHF

d_gene: .
abundance: .
v_gene: TRBV5-6
j_gene: TRBJ1-2
CDR3nt: TGTGCCAGCAGCTTCGAACCGAGTGAGAGCTACACCTTC
CDR3aa: CASSFEPSESYTF

d_gene: .
abundance: .
v_gene: TRBV7-6
j_gene: TRBJ1-5
CDR3nt: TGTGCCAGCGCTCCCTTGGGGGGGAGCAATCAGCCCCAGCATTTT
CDR3aa: CASAPLGGSNQPQHF